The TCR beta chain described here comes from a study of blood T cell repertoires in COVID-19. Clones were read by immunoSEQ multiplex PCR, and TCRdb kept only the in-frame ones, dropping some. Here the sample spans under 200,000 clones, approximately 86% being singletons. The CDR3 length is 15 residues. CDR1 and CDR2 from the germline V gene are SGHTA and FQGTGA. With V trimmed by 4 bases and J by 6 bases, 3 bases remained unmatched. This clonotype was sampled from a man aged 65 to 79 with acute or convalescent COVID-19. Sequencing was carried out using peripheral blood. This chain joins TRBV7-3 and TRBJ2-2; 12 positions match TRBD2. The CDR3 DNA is TGTGCCAGCAGCTACAGACTAGCGGGAGCCGGGGAGCTGTTTTTT. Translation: CASSYRLAGAGELFF.